This TCR beta chain was found in a study of blood T cell repertoires in COVID-19. Looking at the study overall: Researchers got acute and convalescent COVID-19 samples from the United States, Italy and Spain. The cDNA or gDNA used as material had been derived from T cells, B-cell-depleted T cells, or PBMCs.

Sequencing used immunoSEQ multiplex PCR; TCRdb keeps in-frame clones, though not all of them. The profile shows about 45,000 clones, approximately 90% of them singletons. CDR3 length: 13 residues. Germline values: CDR1 SGHAT, CDR2 FQNNGV. Trimming left V 5 bases short and J 2 bases short, with 9 bases between. The receptor was derived from a woman aged 80 or over in a cohort sampled during active or convalescent COVID-19. V gene TRBV11-2 combines with J gene TRBJ2-5; D call uncertain. The material sequenced was peripheral blood. Here the CDR3 reads CASSPKPQETQYF. CDR3 DNA: TGTGCCAGCAGCCCCAAGCCTCAAGAGACCCAGTACTTC.